This T cell receptor beta chain came from a study of blood T cell repertoires in COVID-19. Study summary: Specimens from acute and convalescent COVID-19 originated in the United States, Italy and Spain. The analysed material was cDNA or gDNA that came from T cells, B-cell-depleted T cells, or PBMCs.

Under the authors' procedure: Amplification of reference gene primers was used by the study to estimate nucleated cell counts. The data were produced by immunoSEQ multiplex PCR, yet TCRdb's version contains in-frame clones alone and is incomplete. Clone size and V and J calls were adopted from that table, with D and trimming inferred from the DNA. The sample comprises 300,000 to 400,000 clones, approximately 87% of which are singletons, and around 6% rests with the top ten. From germline, CDR1 is SGHTA and CDR2 FQGNSA. The V end was cut by 2 bases, the J end by 4 bases, with 12 bases between. This CDR3 has 14 residues. The Seattle patients, enrolled during active infection, were followed longitudinally.

The sequencing sample was made of peripheral blood. This TCR was sampled from a woman in her forties or fifties with COVID-19, enrolled during active disease. The chain recombines TRBV7-2 with TRBJ2-7; a possible D gene is TRBD1 (5 bases). Written as DNA, the CDR3 is TGTGCCAGCAGCTTAATGACAGATTCTTACGAGCAGTACTTC. Translated, it gives CASSLMTDSYEQYF.